This T cell receptor beta chain was documented in a study of blood T cell repertoires in COVID-19. At the level of the study: Donors in the United States, Italy and Spain gave samples during acute or convalescent COVID-19.

Sequencing was performed with immunoSEQ multiplex PCR; in TCRdb, only in-frame clones are kept and a portion is missing. The data contain 200,000 to 300,000 clones, 80% to 90% of them singletons. Enrolment of Seattle patients took place during active infection, and they were followed longitudinally. The sample was peripheral blood. The TCR comes from a woman of 80 years or more with COVID-19, enrolled during active disease.

The CDR3: CAWSAGGSTGQYF. CDR3 bases: TGTGCCTGGAGTGCGGGGGGGAGCACCGGGCAGTACTTC. This chain uses TRBV30 with TRBJ2-7; 8 positions match TRBD2. The germline CDR1 and CDR2 sequences are GTSNPN and SVGIG (reference sequence). V trimming: 1 base; J trimming: 9 bases; junction bases outside the gene matches: 8. This CDR3 contains 13 residues.